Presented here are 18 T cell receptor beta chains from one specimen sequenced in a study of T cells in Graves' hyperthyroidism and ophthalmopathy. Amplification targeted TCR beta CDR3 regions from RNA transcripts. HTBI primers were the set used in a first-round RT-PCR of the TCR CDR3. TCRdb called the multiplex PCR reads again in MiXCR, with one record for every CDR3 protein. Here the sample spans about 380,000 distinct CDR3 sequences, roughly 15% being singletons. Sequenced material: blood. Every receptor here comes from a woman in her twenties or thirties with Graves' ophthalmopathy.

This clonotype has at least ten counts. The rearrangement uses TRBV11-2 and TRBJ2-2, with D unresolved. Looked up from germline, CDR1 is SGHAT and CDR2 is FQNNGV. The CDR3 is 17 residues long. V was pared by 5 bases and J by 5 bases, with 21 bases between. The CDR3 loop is CASSKTGSLRRTGELFF. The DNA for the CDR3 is TGTGCCAGCAGCAAAACCGGGTCCCTCCGTAGAACCGGGGAGCTGTTTTTT.

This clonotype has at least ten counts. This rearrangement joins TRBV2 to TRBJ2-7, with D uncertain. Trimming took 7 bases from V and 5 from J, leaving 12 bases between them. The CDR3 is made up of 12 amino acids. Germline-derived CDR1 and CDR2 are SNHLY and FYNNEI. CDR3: CASKERTNEQYF. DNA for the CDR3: TGTGCCAGCAAGGAGAGGACCAACGAGCAGTACTTC.

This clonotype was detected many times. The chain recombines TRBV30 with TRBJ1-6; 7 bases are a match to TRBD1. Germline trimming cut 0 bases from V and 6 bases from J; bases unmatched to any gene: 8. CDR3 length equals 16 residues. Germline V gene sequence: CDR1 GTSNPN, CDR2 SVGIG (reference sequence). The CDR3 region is CAWSVQGFRRNSPLHF. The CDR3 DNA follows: TGTGCCTGGAGTGTACAGGGGTTTCGGCGTAATTCACCCCTCCACTTT.

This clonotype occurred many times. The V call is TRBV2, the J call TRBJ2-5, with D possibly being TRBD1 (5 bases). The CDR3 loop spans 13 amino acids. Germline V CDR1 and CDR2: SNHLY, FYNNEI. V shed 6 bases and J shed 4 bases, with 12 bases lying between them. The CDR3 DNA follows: TGTGCCAGCAGAGCTAGAAGGGGAGAGACCCAGTACTTC. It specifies CASRARRGETQYF.

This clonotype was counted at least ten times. The CDR3 DNA is TGTGCCAGCAGTGTGTTGACTGAAGCTTTCTTT. As protein: CASSVLTEAFF. The chain is built from TRBV28 and TRBJ1-1; D is unresolved. The V end lost 5 bases, the J end lost 5 bases, and 6 bases lay between the germline ends. CDR1 is MDHEN and CDR2 is SYDVKM in the germline V gene. The CDR3 totals 11 residues.

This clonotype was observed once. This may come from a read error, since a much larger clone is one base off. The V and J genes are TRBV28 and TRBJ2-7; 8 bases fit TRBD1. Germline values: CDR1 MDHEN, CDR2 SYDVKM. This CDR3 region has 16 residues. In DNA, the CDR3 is TGTGTCAGCAGTTTATTTGGGGGACAGGCTTCCTACGAGCAGTACTTC. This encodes CVSSLFGGQASYEQYF.

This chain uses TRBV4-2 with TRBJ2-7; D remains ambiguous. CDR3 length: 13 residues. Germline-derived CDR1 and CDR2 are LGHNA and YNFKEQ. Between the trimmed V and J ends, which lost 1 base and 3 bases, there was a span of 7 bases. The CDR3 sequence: CASSQGTIYEQYF. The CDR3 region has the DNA TGTGCCAGCAGCCAAGGGACGATCTACGAGCAGTACTTC.

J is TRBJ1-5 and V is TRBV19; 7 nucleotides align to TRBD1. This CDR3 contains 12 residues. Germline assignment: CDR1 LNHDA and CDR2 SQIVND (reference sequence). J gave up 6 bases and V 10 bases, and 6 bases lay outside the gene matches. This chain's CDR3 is CATKGAGQPQHF. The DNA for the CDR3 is TGTGCCACCAAGGGGGCTGGTCAGCCCCAGCATTTT.

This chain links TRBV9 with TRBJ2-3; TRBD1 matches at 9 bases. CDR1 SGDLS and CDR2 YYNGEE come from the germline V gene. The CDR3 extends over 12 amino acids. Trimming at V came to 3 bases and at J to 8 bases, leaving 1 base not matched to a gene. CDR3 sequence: CASSATGGTQYF. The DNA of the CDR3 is TGTGCCAGCAGCGCGACAGGGGGTACGCAGTATTTT.

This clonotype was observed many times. The CDR3 region has the DNA TGCGCCAGCAGCCCCGGGACAGGGGGCGCGAGGGGTCAGCCCCAGCATTTT. This gives the protein CASSPGTGGARGQPQHF. The rearrangement links TRBV5-1 to TRBJ1-5, with 12 bases aligning to TRBD1. The V segment lost 4 bases and the J segment 6 bases; nucleotides outside the gene matches: 11. Germline CDR1 SGHRS, CDR2 YFSETQ. The CDR3 consists of 17 residues.

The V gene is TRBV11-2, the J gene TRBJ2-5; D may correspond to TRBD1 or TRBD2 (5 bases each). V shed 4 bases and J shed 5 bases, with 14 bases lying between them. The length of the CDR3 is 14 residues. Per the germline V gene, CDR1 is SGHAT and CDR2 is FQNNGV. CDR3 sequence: CASSSRGDVETQYF. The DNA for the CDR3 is TGTGCCAGCAGCTCGCGAGGGGATGTGGAGACCCAGTACTTC.

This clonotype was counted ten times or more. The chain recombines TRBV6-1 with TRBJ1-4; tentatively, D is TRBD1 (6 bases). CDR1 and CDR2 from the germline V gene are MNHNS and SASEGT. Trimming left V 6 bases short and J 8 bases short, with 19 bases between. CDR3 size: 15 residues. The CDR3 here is CASRATQGLSEKLFF. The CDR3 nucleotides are TGTGCCAGCAGAGCCACACAGGGCCTTAGCGAAAAACTGTTTTTT.

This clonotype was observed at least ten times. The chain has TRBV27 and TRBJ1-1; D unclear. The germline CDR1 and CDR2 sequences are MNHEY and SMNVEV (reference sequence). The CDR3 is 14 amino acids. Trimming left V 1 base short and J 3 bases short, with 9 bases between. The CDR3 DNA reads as TGTGCCAGCAGTTTATATAATCAGTACACTGAAGCTTTCTTT. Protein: CASSLYNQYTEAFF.

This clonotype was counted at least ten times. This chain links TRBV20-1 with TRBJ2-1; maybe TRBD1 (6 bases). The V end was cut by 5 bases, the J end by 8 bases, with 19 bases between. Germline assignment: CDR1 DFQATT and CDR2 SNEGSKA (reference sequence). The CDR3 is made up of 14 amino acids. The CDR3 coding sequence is TGCAGTGCTGAGGGGGACGGGCGGGCGTATGAGCAGTTCTTC. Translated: CSAEGDGRAYEQFF.

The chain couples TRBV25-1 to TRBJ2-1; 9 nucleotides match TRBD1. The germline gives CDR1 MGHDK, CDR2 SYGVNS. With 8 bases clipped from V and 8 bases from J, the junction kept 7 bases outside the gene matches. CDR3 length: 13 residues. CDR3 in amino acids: CASVQGARDEQFF. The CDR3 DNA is TGTGCCAGCGTACAGGGGGCTAGGGATGAGCAGTTCTTC.

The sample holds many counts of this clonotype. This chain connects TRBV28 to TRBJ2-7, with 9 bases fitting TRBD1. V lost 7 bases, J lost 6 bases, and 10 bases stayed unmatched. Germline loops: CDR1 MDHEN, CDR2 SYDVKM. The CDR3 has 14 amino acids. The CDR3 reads CASNDRGFSGEQYF. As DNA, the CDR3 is TGTGCCAGCAATGACAGGGGGTTTTCTGGCGAGCAGTACTTC.

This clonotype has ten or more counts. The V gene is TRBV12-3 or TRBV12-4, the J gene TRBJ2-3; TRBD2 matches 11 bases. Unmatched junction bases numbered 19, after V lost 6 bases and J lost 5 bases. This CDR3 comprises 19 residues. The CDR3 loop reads CASSDAPPSSGGLGDTQYF. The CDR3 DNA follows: TGTGCCAGCAGCGACGCGCCCCCTTCTAGCGGGGGGCTGGGAGATACGCAGTATTTT.

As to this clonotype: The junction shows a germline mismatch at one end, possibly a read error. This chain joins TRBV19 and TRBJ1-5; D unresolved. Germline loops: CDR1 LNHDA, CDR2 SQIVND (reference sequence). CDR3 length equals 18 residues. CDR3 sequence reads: CASGILPGTAYFNQPQHF. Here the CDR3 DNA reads TGTGCCAGTGGTATTCTACCCGGCACCGCTTACTTCAATCAGCCCCAGCATTTT.